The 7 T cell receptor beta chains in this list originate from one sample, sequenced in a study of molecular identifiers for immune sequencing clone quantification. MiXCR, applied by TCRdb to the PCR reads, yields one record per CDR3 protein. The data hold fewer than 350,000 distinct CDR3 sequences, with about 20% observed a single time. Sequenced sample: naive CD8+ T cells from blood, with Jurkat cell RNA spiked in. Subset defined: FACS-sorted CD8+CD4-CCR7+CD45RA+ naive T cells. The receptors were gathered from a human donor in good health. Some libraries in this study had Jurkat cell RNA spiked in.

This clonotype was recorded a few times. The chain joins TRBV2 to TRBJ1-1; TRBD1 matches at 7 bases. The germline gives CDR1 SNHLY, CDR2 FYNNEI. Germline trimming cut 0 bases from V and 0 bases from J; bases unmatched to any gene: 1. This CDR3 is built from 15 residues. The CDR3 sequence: CASSEATGMNTEAFF. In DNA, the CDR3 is TGTGCCAGCAGTGAAGCGACAGGGATGAACACTGAAGCTTTCTTT.

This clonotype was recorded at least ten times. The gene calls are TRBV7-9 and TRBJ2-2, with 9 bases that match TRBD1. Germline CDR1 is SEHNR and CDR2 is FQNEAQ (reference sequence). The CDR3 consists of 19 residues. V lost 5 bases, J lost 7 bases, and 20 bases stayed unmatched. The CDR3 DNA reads TGTGCCAGCAGCAACGGAGGACAGGGGAATTTAGTCCGCCTCGGGGAGCTGTTTTTT. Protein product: CASSNGGQGNLVRLGELFF.

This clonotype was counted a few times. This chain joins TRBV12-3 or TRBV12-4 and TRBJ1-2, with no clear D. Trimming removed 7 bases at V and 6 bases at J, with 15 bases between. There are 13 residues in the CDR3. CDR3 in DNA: TGTGCCAGCACCTCGCCCCGGACTGATGGCTACACCTTC. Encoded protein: CASTSPRTDGYTF.

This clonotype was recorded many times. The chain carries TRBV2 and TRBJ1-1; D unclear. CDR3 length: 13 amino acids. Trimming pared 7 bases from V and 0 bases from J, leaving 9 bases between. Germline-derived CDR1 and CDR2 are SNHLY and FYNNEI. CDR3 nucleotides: TGTGCCAGCATCACACCGTTGAACACTGAAGCTTTCTTT. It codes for CASITPLNTEAFF.

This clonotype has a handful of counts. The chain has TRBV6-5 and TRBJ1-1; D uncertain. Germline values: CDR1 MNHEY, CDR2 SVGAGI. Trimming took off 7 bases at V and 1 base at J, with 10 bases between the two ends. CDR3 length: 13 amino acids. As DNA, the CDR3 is TGTGCCAGCACGCCCGGCAGGAACACTGAAGCTTTCTTT. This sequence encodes CASTPGRNTEAFF.

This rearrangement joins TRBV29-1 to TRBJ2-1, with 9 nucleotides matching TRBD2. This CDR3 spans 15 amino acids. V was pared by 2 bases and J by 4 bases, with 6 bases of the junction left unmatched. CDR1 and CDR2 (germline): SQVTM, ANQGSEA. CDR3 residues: CSVENSGSAYNEQFF. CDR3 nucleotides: TGCAGCGTTGAAAATAGCGGGAGTGCATACAATGAGCAGTTCTTC.

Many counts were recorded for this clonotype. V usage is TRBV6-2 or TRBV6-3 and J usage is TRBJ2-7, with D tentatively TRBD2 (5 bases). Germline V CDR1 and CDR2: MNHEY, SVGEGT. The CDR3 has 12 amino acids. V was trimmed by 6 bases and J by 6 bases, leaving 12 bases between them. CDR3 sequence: CASSPTAGEQYF. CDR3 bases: TGTGCCAGCAGCCCCACGGCGGGCGAGCAGTACTTC.